These 22 T cell receptor beta chains came from one sample sequenced in a study of cytomegalovirus exposure and HLA in healthy donors. The PCR employed 60 Vbeta primers together with 13 Jbeta primers. The repertoire was sequenced with immunoSEQ multiplex PCR; TCRdb's copy has only in-frame clones and lacks some. The repertoire holds 150,000 to 200,000 clones, with 80% as singletons. The specimen sequenced was PBMCs. Receptor source: a man aged 30 to 39 in good health and CMV-seropositive.

J is TRBJ1-3 and V is TRBV14; unclear D gene. The CDR3 is 14 amino acids. Trimming removed 4 bases at V and 3 bases at J, with 10 bases between. The V gene's germline CDR1 is SGHDN and CDR2 FVKESK. The CDR3 bases are TGTGCCAGCAGCCTGTGGGGAGGTGGAAACACCATATATTTT. It yields the protein CASSLWGGGNTIYF.

This chain uses TRBV25-1 with TRBJ1-6, with a weak D call TRBD1 (5 bases). CDR1 and CDR2 (germline): MGHDK, SYGVNS. With 4 bases removed from V and 1 base from J, the gap between germline ends came to 11 bases. This CDR3 has 16 amino acids. The CDR3 spells CASSAQGTSYNSPLHF. CDR3 nucleotides: TGTGCCAGCAGTGCGCAGGGAACGTCCTATAATTCACCCCTCCACTTT. The whole variable domain, remainder taken from reference TRBV25-1 and TRBJ1-6, is EADIYQTPRYLVIGTGKKITLECSQTMGHDKMYWYQQDPGMELHLIHYSYGVNSTEKGDLSSESTVSRIRTEHFPLTLESARPSHTSQYLCASSAQGTSYNSPLHFGNGTRLTVT.

The rearrangement links TRBV4-3 to TRBJ2-3, with 9 bases that match TRBD1. CDR3 length: 16 amino acids. Germline lookup yields CDR1 LGHNA and CDR2 YSLEER. Trimming removed 0 bases from V and 5 bases from J; junction bases left unmatched: 6. CDR3: CASSQDTQTGGDTQYF. CDR3 bases: TGCGCCAGCAGCCAAGATACGCAGACAGGGGGAGATACGCAGTATTTT.

The chain joins TRBV9 to TRBJ1-3; D perhaps matches TRBD1 (6 bases). The V end lost 1 base, the J end lost 0 bases, and 8 bases lay between the germline ends. CDR3 length equals 15 residues. The germline V gene has CDR1 SGDLS and CDR2 YYNGEE. The CDR3 here is CASSVSGASGNTIYF. Written as DNA, the CDR3 is TGTGCCAGCAGCGTATCAGGGGCCTCTGGAAACACCATATATTTT.

This rearrangement joins TRBV5-1 to TRBJ2-1; D might be TRBD2 (6 bases). Looked up from germline, CDR1 is SGHRS and CDR2 is YFSETQ. CDR3 size: 15 residues. V gave up 4 bases and J gave up 5 bases, with 16 bases separating them. The CDR3 DNA follows: TGCGCCAGCAGCCCACCGGGACTGGCAAACAATGAGCAGTTCTTC. Encoded protein: CASSPPGLANNEQFF.

This chain links TRBV12-5 with TRBJ2-3, with 9 nucleotides matching TRBD1. Germline CDR1 is LGHNT and CDR2 is FRNRAP. With V trimmed by 3 bases and J by 0 bases, 4 bases remained unmatched. The CDR3 is 16 residues long. The CDR3 spells CASGFQQGASTDTQYF. DNA of the CDR3: TGTGCTAGTGGTTTCCAACAGGGGGCTAGCACAGATACGCAGTATTTT.

This clone appeared once. The chain has TRBV5-6 and TRBJ2-1, with TRBD1 matching 7 bases. The CDR3 extends over 14 amino acids. The V gene end was trimmed by 1 base and the J gene end by 9 bases; junction bases not matched to a gene: 7. The germline gives CDR1 SGHDT, CDR2 YYEEEE. CDR3 sequence: CASSLTGRGFEQFF. CDR3 bases: TGTGCCAGCAGCTTGACGGGCAGGGGGTTTGAGCAGTTCTTC. The whole variable domain, remainder taken from reference TRBV5-6 and TRBJ2-1, is DAGVTQSPTHLIKTRGQQVTLRCSPKSGHDTVSWYQQALGQGPQFIFQYYEEEERQRGNFPDRFSGHQFPNYSSELNVNALLLGDSALYLCASSLTGRGFEQFFGPGTRLTVL.

The rearrangement links TRBV19 to TRBJ1-1, with TRBD1 as a possible D gene (6 bases). The CDR3 is 18 residues long. The germline V gene has CDR1 LNHDA and CDR2 SQIVND (reference sequence). V lost 1 base and J 4 bases, leaving 22 bases between the germline ends. CDR3 sequence: CASSIGGQGVEFSTEAFF. The CDR3 coding sequence is TGTGCCAGTAGTATAGGGGGACAAGGGGTAGAATTTAGCACTGAAGCTTTCTTT.

V is TRBV5-4 and J is TRBJ2-1; 9 bases are a match to TRBD2. CDR1 is SGHNT, CDR2 YYREEE, per germline (reference sequence). With 4 bases clipped from V and 2 bases from J, the junction kept 10 bases outside the gene matches. The CDR3 extends over 17 amino acids. The CDR3 sequence: CASSRRSGSGAYNEQFF. The CDR3 nucleotides are TGTGCCAGCAGCCGACGTAGCGGGAGTGGGGCCTACAATGAGCAGTTCTTC.

The sample holds one count of this clone. The V and J genes are TRBV6-5 and TRBJ2-5; D remains ambiguous. V lost 5 bases, J lost 5 bases, and 12 bases lay in between. The CDR3 extends over 13 amino acids. Germline CDR1 is MNHEY and CDR2 is SVGAGI. The CDR3 bases are TGTGCCAGCAGTACCCACCCTAGGGAGACCCAGTACTTC. Encoded protein: CASSTHPRETQYF.

CDR3 bases: TGTGCCAGCAGCCCTACAGGGGGATCCTACGAGCAGTACTTC. The encoded protein is CASSPTGGSYEQYF. The genes are TRBV11-2 and TRBJ2-7; 8 nucleotides align to TRBD1. V shed 5 bases and J 1 base; nucleotides not matched to a gene: 4. Germline lookup yields CDR1 SGHAT and CDR2 FQNNGV. CDR3 length: 14 residues.

The genes are TRBV7-2 and TRBJ2-1, with 7 bases that match TRBD2. V lost 2 bases, J lost 0 bases, and 4 bases stayed unmatched. CDR1 SGHTA and CDR2 FQGNSA come from the germline V gene. This CDR3 has 16 amino acids. The CDR3 reads CASSLSWTSSYNEQFF. The CDR3, as DNA: TGTGCCAGCAGCTTATCGTGGACTAGCTCCTACAATGAGCAGTTCTTC.

The table lists this clone with a count of one. The CDR3: CASASGDVLRDTQYF. DNA of the CDR3: TGTGCTAGTGCCAGCGGGGATGTCTTAAGAGATACGCAGTATTTT. The V call is TRBV12-5, the J call TRBJ2-3; 7 bases fit TRBD2. The germline gives CDR1 LGHNT, CDR2 FRNRAP. The CDR3 totals 15 residues. Trimming cost V 7 bases and J 5 bases; bases outside gene matches: 12.

The V and J genes are TRBV30 and TRBJ2-5; 9 bases map to TRBD1. Germline assignment: CDR1 GTSNPN and CDR2 SVGIG (reference sequence). This CDR3 spans 15 amino acids. V trimming: 0 bases; J trimming: 1 base; junction bases outside the gene matches: 3. The CDR3 DNA reads as TGTGCCTGGAGTGTAAACAGGGGGCCCCAAGAGACCCAGTACTTC. Its translation is CAWSVNRGPQETQYF. The full variable domain, completed using reference TRBV30 and TRBJ2-5, is SQTIHQWPATLVQPVGSPLSLECTVEGTSNPNLYWYRQAAGRGLQLLFYSVGIGQISSEVPQNLSASRPQDRQFILSSKKLLLSDSGFYLCAWSVNRGPQETQYFGPGTRLLVL.

This clone appeared a single time. The rearrangement uses TRBV28 and TRBJ2-7; 7 bases map to TRBD2. The V and J ends lost 5 bases and 3 bases, in that order; junction bases with no gene match: 28. Germline CDR1 reads MDHEN; CDR2 reads SYDVKM. CDR3 length equals 21 residues. The CDR3 coding sequence is TGTGCCAGCAGTCCTTTCTCAGCGGGGCCGCTTCTGTCTGCGGTGTACTACGAGCAGTACTTC. This codes for CASSPFSAGPLLSAVYYEQYF.

The chain joins TRBV7-9 to TRBJ2-3; no firm D call. This CDR3 comprises 18 residues. The V gene lost 2 bases and the J gene lost 2 bases, with 20 bases spanning the gap. Per the germline V gene, CDR1 is SEHNR and CDR2 is FQNEAQ (reference sequence). CDR3: CASSLTGFPLRITDTQYF. As DNA, the CDR3 is TGTGCCAGCAGCTTAACTGGGTTCCCCCTCAGGATCACAGATACGCAGTATTTT. The variable domain in full, completed from reference TRBV7-9 and TRBJ2-3, reads DTGVSQNPRHKITKRGQNVTFRCDPISEHNRLYWYRQTLGQGPEFLTYFQNEAQLEKSRLLSDRFSAERPKGSFSTLEIQRTEQGDSAMYLCASSLTGFPLRITDTQYFGPGTRLTVL.

About this clone itself: Other DNA sequences in this sample translate to the same CDR3. V usage is TRBV9 and J usage is TRBJ1-5; D call uncertain. Deletions cut 0 bases from V and 0 bases from J, with 7 bases between. This CDR3 is 15 amino acids long. Germline loops: CDR1 SGDLS, CDR2 YYNGEE. CDR3 nucleotide sequence: TGTGCCAGCAGCGTAGCTGCAGATAGCAATCAGCCCCAGCATTTT. Translated: CASSVAADSNQPQHF.

The gene calls are TRBV7-8 and TRBJ2-3; D is unclear. Germline V gene lookup returns CDR1 SGHVS and CDR2 FQNEAQ. The CDR3 length is 15 residues. V shed 0 bases and J shed 2 bases, with 9 bases lying between them. CDR3 sequence: CASSLAVDLTDTQYF. In DNA form, the CDR3 reads TGTGCCAGCAGCTTAGCGGTAGATCTCACAGATACGCAGTATTTT.

The chain couples TRBV27 to TRBJ2-2; 10 bases agree with TRBD1. Looked up from germline, CDR1 is MNHEY and CDR2 is SMNVEV (reference sequence). This CDR3 contains 16 residues. Germline trimming cut 3 bases from V and 4 bases from J; bases unmatched to any gene: 5. The CDR3 here is CASSLGQGFVTGELFF. In DNA form, the CDR3 reads TGTGCCAGCAGTTTGGGACAGGGGTTTGTCACCGGGGAGCTGTTTTTT.

The CDR3 loop is CASSLRQGLNTIYF. The CDR3 DNA follows: TGTGCCAGCAGCCTAAGACAGGGCCTAAACACCATATATTTT. The chain combines TRBV13 with TRBJ1-3, with TRBD1 matching over 7 bases. V dropped 5 bases and J dropped 6; count of bases not matched to a gene: 7. The CDR3 contains 14 residues. CDR1 is PRHDT and CDR2 is FYEKMQ in the germline V gene (reference sequence).

This chain connects TRBV9 to TRBJ1-1, with D perhaps TRBD1 (5 bases). The ends were cut back, 0 bases at V and 3 bases at J, with 6 bases in the middle. Germline values: CDR1 SGDLS, CDR2 YYNGEE. This CDR3 comprises 13 residues. The CDR3: CASSVEGDTEAFF. DNA of the CDR3: TGTGCCAGCAGCGTAGAAGGGGACACTGAAGCTTTCTTT.

This clone was observed a few times. The rearrangement uses TRBV11-3 and TRBJ2-2; D uncertain. There are 11 residues in the CDR3. V gave up 8 bases and J gave up 6 bases, with 7 bases separating them. Germline CDR1 SGHNT, CDR2 YENEEA. The CDR3 nucleotides read TGTGCCAGCGAACGGTCCGGGGAGCTGTTTTTT. Translated, it gives CASERSGELFF. Full variable domain (missing parts from reference TRBV11-3 and TRBJ2-2): EAGVVQSPRYKIIEKKQPVAFWCNPISGHNTLYWYLQNLGQGPELLIRYENEEAVDDSQLPKDRFSAERLKGVDSTLKIQPAELGDSAVYLCASERSGELFFGEGSRLTVL.